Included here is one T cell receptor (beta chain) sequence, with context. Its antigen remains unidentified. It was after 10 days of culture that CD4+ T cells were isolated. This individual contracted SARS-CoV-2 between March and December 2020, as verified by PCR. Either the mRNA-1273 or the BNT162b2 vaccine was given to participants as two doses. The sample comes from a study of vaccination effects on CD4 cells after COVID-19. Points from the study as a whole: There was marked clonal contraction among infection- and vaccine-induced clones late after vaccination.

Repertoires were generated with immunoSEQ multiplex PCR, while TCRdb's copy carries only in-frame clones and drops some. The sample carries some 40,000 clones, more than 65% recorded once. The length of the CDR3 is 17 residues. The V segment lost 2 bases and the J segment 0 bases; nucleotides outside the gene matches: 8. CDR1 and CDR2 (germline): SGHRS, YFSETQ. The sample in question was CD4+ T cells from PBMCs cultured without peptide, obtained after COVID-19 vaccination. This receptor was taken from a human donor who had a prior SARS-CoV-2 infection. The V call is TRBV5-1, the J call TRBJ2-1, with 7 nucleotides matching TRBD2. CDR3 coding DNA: TGCGCCAGCAGCTTAATGGCTAGCGGACCCTCCTACAATGAGCAGTTCTTC. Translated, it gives CASSLMASGPSYNEQFF.